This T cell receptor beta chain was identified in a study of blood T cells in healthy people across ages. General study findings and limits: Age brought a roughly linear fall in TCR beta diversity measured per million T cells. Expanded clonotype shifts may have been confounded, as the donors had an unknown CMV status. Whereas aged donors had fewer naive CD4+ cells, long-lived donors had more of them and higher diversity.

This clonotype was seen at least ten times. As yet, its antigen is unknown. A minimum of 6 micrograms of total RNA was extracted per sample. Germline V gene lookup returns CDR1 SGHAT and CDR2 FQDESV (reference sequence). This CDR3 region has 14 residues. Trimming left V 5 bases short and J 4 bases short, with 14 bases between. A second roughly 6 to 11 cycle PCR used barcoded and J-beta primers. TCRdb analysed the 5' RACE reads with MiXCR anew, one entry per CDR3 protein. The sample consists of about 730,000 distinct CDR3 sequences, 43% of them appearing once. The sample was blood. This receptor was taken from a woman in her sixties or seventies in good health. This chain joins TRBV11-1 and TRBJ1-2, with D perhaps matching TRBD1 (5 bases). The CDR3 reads CASSGPGLSYGYTF. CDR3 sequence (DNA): TGTGCCAGCAGCGGACCGGGACTAAGCTATGGCTACACCTTC. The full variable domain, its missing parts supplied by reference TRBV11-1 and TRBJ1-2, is EAEVAQSPRYKITEKSQAVAFWCDPISGHATLYWYRQILGQGPELLVQFQDESVVDDSQLPKDRFSAERLKGVDSTLKIQPAELGDSAMYLCASSGPGLSYGYTFGSGTRLTVV.